This paragraph covers one T cell receptor (beta chain) sequence. The data stem from a study of control samples from healthy donors and cancer patients. The repertoire was sequenced with immunoSEQ multiplex PCR; TCRdb's copy has only in-frame clones and lacks some. The sample holds 100,000 to 150,000 clones, around 92% seen once. Sequenced material: PBMCs. This receptor was obtained from a man older than 75 with head and neck cancer.

CDR3 coding DNA: TGTGCCAGCAGCTCCTTCCGGAGGGACTCTGGAAACACCATATATTTT. This codes for CASSSFRRDSGNTIYF. The V gene is TRBV5-6, the J gene TRBJ1-3; D is ambiguous. Trimming took 3 bases from V and 0 from J, leaving 13 bases between them. CDR1 and CDR2 from the germline V gene are SGHDT and YYEEEE. There are 16 residues in the CDR3. Filled out from reference TRBV5-6 and TRBJ1-3, the complete variable domain reads DAGVTQSPTHLIKTRGQQVTLRCSPKSGHDTVSWYQQALGQGPQFIFQYYEEEERQRGNFPDRFSGHQFPNYSSELNVNALLLGDSALYLCASSSFRRDSGNTIYFGEGSWLTVV.